This T cell receptor (beta chain) was captured in a study of blood T cell repertoires in COVID-19. As for the study in general: PBMCs, B-cell-depleted T cells, or T cells were the source of the cDNA or gDNA that made up the material.

In the source study's methods: Amplification of reference gene primers provided the estimated nucleated cell counts. Sequenced by immunoSEQ multiplex PCR; TCRdb stores in-frame clones only, minus some. The D gene and trimming were derived from the DNA, and the V and J assignments and clone size from that table. The sample holds 150,000 or so clones, about 85% seen once. J was trimmed by 1 base and V by 5 bases; bases with no gene match: 7. This CDR3 has 16 amino acids. The germline CDR1 and CDR2 sequences are SGHNT and YYREEE (reference sequence). The chain joins TRBV5-4 to TRBJ2-1, with TRBD1 matching over 9 bases. This receptor was taken from a man aged 65 to 79 who had recovered from COVID-19. The sample comprised peripheral blood. CDR3 in amino acids: CASSLSQGASYNEQFF. The CDR3 coding sequence is TGTGCCAGCAGTTTATCACAGGGGGCATCCTACAATGAGCAGTTCTTC.